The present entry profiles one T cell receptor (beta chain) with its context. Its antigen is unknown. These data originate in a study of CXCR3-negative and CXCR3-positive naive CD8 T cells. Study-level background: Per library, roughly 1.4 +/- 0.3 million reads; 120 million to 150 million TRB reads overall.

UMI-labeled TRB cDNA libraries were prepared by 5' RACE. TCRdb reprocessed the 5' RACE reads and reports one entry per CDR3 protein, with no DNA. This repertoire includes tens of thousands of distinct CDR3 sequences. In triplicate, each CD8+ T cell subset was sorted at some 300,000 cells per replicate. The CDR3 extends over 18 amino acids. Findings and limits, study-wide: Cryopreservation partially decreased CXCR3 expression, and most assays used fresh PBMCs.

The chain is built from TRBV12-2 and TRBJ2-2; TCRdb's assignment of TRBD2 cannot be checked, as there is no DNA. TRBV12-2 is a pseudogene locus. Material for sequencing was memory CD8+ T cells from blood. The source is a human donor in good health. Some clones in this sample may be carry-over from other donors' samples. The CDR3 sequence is CASRLAQLAGDFTGELFF.